This entry features one TCR beta chain sequence. Its antigen is not identified. The junction differs from germline at one of its ends, possibly a read error. Germline-derived CDR1 and CDR2 are SSHAT and FNYEAQ (reference sequence). The CDR3 totals 16 residues. The entry originates in a study of T cells after yellow fever vaccination. General observations from the study: The bulk population could contribute abundant contaminating clonotypes to FACS-sorted repertoires.

Researchers made TCR cDNA using 5'RACE template switching, and this step added a universal primer site and UMIs. TCRdb used MiXCR to reprocess the 5' RACE reads, holding one entry per CDR3 protein. The data contain around 350,000 distinct CDR3 sequences, under 14% of them singletons. The source is a man younger than 30 who received the YFV17D yellow fever vaccine. Sequences were derived from PBMCs, sampled on the day of the first yellow fever vaccination. V usage is TRBV7-7 and J usage is TRBJ2-2; D tentatively fits TRBD1 or TRBD2 (5 bases each). This CDR3 is CASSPQAGTNTGELFF. The CDR3 DNA is TGTGCTAGCAGCCCACAGGCGGGTACGAACACCGGGGAGCTGTTTTTT.